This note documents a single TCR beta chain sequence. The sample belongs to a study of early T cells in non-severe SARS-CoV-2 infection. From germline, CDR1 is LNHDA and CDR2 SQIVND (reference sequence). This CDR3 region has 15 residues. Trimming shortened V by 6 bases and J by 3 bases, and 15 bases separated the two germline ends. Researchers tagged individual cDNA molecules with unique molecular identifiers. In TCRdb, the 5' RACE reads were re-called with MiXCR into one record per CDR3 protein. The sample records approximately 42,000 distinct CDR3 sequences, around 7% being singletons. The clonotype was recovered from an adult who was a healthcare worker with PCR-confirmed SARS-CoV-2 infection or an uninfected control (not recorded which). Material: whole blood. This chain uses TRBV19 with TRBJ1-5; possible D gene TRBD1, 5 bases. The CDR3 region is CASSRLGGPNQPQHF. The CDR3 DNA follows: TGTGCCAGTAGCCGACTTGGGGGACCCAATCAGCCCCAGCATTTT.